This T cell receptor (beta chain) is drawn from a study of regulatory T cells in long-lasting Graves disease. Study background: Antithyroid drug exposure in newly diagnosed Graves' patients had lasted under 3 months.

The TCR beta library used iRepertoire HTBI primers with Arm-PCR amplification of CDR3. TCRdb fed the multiplex PCR reads into MiXCR, producing one record per CDR3 protein. The sample shows over 500,000 distinct CDR3 sequences, less than 20% of them seen only once. The germline gives CDR1 LGHDT, CDR2 YNNKEL (reference sequence). The V end lost 0 bases, the J end lost 5 bases, and 11 bases lay between the germline ends. The CDR3 extends over 15 amino acids. This clonotype has a count of ten or more. As to time point: newly diagnosed GD, antithyroid drugs for less than 3 months. From PBMCs, RNA was extracted and then used to make the TCR library. The sample was also reused in another study, on T cells in Graves' hyperthyroidism and ophthalmopathy. That source notes: Onset of ophthalmopathy came a median approximately 6.9 months after the model predicted it.

The sample consisted of peripheral blood mononuclear cells (PBMCs), taken at new diagnosis, from a patient treated with antithyroid drugs. The origin of this receptor is a young woman with Graves disease. The chain links TRBV3-1 to TRBJ1-5; no clear D gene. CDR3 loop: CASSQDRMVDQPQHF. CDR3 DNA: TGTGCCAGCAGCCAAGATCGGATGGTTGATCAGCCCCAGCATTTT.